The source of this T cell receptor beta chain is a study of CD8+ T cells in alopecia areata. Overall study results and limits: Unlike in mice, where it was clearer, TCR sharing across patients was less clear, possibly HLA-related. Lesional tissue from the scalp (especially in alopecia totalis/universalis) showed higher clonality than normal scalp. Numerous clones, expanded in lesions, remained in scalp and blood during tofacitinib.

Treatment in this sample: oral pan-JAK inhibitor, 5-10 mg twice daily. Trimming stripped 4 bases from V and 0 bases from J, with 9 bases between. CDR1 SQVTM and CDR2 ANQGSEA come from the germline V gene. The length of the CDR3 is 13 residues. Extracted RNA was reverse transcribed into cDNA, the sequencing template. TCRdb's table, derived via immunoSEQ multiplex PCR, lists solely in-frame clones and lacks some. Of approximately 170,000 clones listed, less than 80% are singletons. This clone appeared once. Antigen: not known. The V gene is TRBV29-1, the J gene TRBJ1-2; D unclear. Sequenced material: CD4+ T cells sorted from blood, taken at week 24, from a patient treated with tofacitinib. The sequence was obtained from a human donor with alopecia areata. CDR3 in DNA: TGCAGCGTTGTGTCGCGAGCTAACTATGGCTACACCTTC. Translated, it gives CSVVSRANYGYTF.